This T cell receptor beta chain was identified during a study of control samples from healthy donors and cancer patients. In germline, CDR1 is KGHDR, CDR2 SFDVKD. The V gene end was trimmed by 1 base and the J gene end by 6 bases; junction bases not matched to a gene: 8. The CDR3 runs 17 residues. Here immunoSEQ multiplex PCR was the method, and the copy in TCRdb shows in-frame clones only, minus some. The sample holds roughly 100,000 clones, around 89% seen once. The receptor comes from a young man in good health. The sample consisted of blood. This sequence joins TRBV24-1 and TRBJ2-2, with TRBD1 matching over 9 bases. The CDR3 here is CATSDLGTGGRSGELFF. The DNA for the CDR3 is TGTGCCACCAGTGATTTAGGAACAGGGGGCCGTTCCGGGGAGCTGTTTTTT.